This TCR beta chain was obtained from a study of CDR3 diversity in severe acne. CDR3 size: 15 residues. The junction had 7 bases not matched to a gene; V was cut back by 1 base and J by 8 bases. Germline V CDR1 and CDR2: SNHLY, FYNNEI. This clonotype was counted between two and nine times. TCRdb used MiXCR to reprocess the PCR reads, holding one entry per CDR3 protein. Among approximately 90,000 distinct CDR3 sequences listed, roughly half were seen once. This chain joins TRBV2 and TRBJ1-5; TRBD1 agrees at 8 bases. Sequencing input: blood. The sequence came from a male donor in good health, serving as a control. CDR3 sequence reads: CASSEGWTGREPQHF. In nucleotides, the CDR3 is TGTGCCAGCAGTGAAGGTTGGACAGGGAGGGAGCCCCAGCATTTT.